This T cell receptor (beta chain) was identified in a study of cytomegalovirus exposure and HLA in healthy donors. Primers: 60 Vbeta forward and 13 Jbeta reverse. Generated by immunoSEQ multiplex PCR, the TCRdb table keeps only in-frame clones and is missing some. The sample includes around 300,000 clones, roughly 70% of them seen just once. Study results and limitations: In a later analysis, a missense DCLRE1C variant was linked to TCR beta V- and J-gene trimming. In an earlier analysis, in some 500 donors, most V segments appeared productive either ~87% or ~30% of the time.

The CDR3 has 11 amino acids. Germline CDR1 and CDR2: SNHLY and FYNNEI. V gave up 6 bases and J gave up 2 bases, with 3 bases separating them. The table lists this clone with a few counts. The antigen remains unidentified. This chain joins TRBV2 and TRBJ2-3; D remains ambiguous. The origin of this receptor is a female donor in good health and CMV-seronegative. The sequenced sample was PBMCs. The CDR3 is CASRYTDTQYF. For the CDR3, the DNA is TGTGCCAGCAGATACACAGATACGCAGTATTTT.